This record looks at one TCR beta chain sequence and its context. This record belongs to a study of blood T cell repertoires in COVID-19. In the study overall: The United States, Italy and Spain were the sources of the acute and convalescent COVID-19 samples. Sources were T cells, B-cell-depleted T cells, or PBMCs; the material itself was cDNA or gDNA.

In germline, CDR1 is SNHLY, CDR2 FYNNEI. CDR3 length: 16 amino acids. The V gene lost 5 bases and the J gene lost 1 base, with 17 bases spanning the gap. As processed by the authors: Estimates of nucleated cell counts were drawn from the amplification of reference gene primers. Sequencing was performed with immunoSEQ multiplex PCR; in TCRdb, only in-frame clones are kept and a portion is missing. That table supplies the V and J calls and clone size; D and trimming were determined from the DNA. The sample has 200,000 to 300,000 clones; just under 85% are singletons. The source is a woman older than 75 with acute or convalescent COVID-19. The chain combines TRBV2 with TRBJ1-1; tentatively, D is TRBD1 (5 bases). Sequenced input: peripheral blood. The CDR3 DNA follows: TGTGCCAGCAGTCCTCGGTTAGACAGACCGAACACTGAAGCTTTCTTT. It yields the protein CASSPRLDRPNTEAFF.